The 27 T cell receptor beta chains below all came from one sample that was sequenced in a study of CD8 T cells in ankylosing spondylitis. TCRdb reprocessed the 5' RACE reads with MiXCR, giving one entry per CDR3 protein. The sample has under 850,000 distinct CDR3 sequences, 15% to 20% seen once. Their antigens remain unidentified. Study observations and caveats: Made up of eight or nine highly homologous variants, a TCR beta motif appeared characteristic of ankylosing spondylitis blood.

Sequencing was performed on blood, either unsorted or a sorted T cell fraction (not recorded which). These receptors were obtained from a male donor with ankylosing spondylitis.

CDR3 nucleotides: TGTGCCACCAGTGACCGCGGGACTAGCGCGGATACGCAGTATTTT. It encodes CATSDRGTSADTQYF. This chain connects TRBV24-1 to TRBJ2-3; 10 positions agree with TRBD2. The CDR3 runs 15 residues. Germline CDR1 is KGHDR and CDR2 is SFDVKD. Unmatched junction bases numbered 6, after V lost 4 bases and J lost 6 bases.

V usage is TRBV24-1 and J usage is TRBJ1-1; unclear D gene. Germline lookup yields CDR1 KGHDR and CDR2 SFDVKD. With 10 bases removed from V and 4 bases from J, the gap between germline ends came to 9 bases. This CDR3 region has 11 residues. The CDR3: CATRVATEAFF. The CDR3 DNA is TGTGCCACTCGGGTTGCCACTGAAGCTTTCTTT.

This sequence joins TRBV7-9 and TRBJ2-7; no definite D call. CDR3 size: 14 residues. The germline V gene encodes CDR1 SEHNR and CDR2 FQNEAQ (reference sequence). With 5 bases removed from V and 6 bases from J, the gap between germline ends came to 17 bases. CDR3 DNA: TGTGCCAGCAGCCCCGCAGGAGAGATCTCCGAGCAGTACTTC. This translates into CASSPAGEISEQYF.

This chain links TRBV20-1 with TRBJ2-5, with 11 bases fitting TRBD2. CDR3 length: 16 amino acids. Germline V gene lookup returns CDR1 DFQATT and CDR2 SNEGSKA (reference sequence). The trim removed 2 bases at V and 1 base at J, leaving 6 bases unmatched. The CDR3 loop reads CSARRLAGGPQETQYF. Here the CDR3 DNA reads TGCAGTGCTAGACGATTAGCGGGGGGGCCCCAAGAGACCCAGTACTTC.

This clonotype was detected once. V usage is TRBV12-3 or TRBV12-4 and J usage is TRBJ2-6, with D hard to call. CDR3 length: 15 residues. V lost 0 bases to trimming and J lost 4 bases, with 7 bases between them. The CDR3 is CASSLAGWGANVLTF. In DNA form, the CDR3 reads TGTGCCAGCAGTTTAGCGGGGTGGGGGGCCAACGTCCTGACTTTC.

The chain combines TRBV12-3 or TRBV12-4 with TRBJ2-1; 10 nucleotides align to TRBD2. J gave up 3 bases and V 5 bases, and 7 bases lay outside the gene matches. The CDR3 runs 16 residues. CDR3 protein: CASSASTSGIYNEQFF. CDR3 bases: TGTGCCAGCAGTGCCTCTACTAGCGGGATCTACAATGAGCAGTTCTTC.

This clonotype has a handful of counts. The chain uses TRBV28 and TRBJ2-1; a possible D gene is TRBD1 (6 bases). V was trimmed by 6 bases and J by 6 bases, leaving 15 bases between them. The CDR3 runs to 14 residues. CDR1 is MDHEN and CDR2 is SYDVKM in the germline V gene. The CDR3 DNA reads as TGTGCCAGCAGCGGCACAGGGCGGGCCAATGAGCAGTTCTTC. Amino acids: CASSGTGRANEQFF.

This clonotype was picked up a small number of times. The chain has TRBV4-2 and TRBJ2-7; no clear D. The CDR3 totals 15 residues. The V end was cut by 3 bases, the J end by 3 bases, with 15 bases between. Per germline, CDR1 LGHNA and CDR2 YNFKEQ. The CDR3 spells CASSQGFGGNYEQYF. CDR3 DNA sequence: TGTGCCAGCAGCCAGGGATTTGGCGGTAACTACGAGCAGTACTTC.

This clonotype was detected once. The J gene is TRBJ2-6, the V gene TRBV29-1, with 9 bases fitting TRBD1. V was pared by 0 bases and J by 10 bases, with 7 bases of the junction left unmatched. CDR1 is SQVTM, CDR2 ANQGSEA, per germline. The CDR3 sequence is 15 residues long. CDR3 bases: TGCAGCGTTGAAGATCATGAGACAGGGGGAAACGTCCTGACTTTC. Its translation is CSVEDHETGGNVLTF.

This clonotype was picked up a small number of times. The chain links TRBV14 to TRBJ2-2; a possible D gene is TRBD1 (6 bases). V lost 4 bases and J lost 1, with 13 bases in between. CDR1 and CDR2 from the germline V gene are SGHDN and FVKESK. The CDR3 sequence is 16 residues long. The CDR3 coding sequence is TGTGCCAGCAGCCCTACGACAGGCCTGAACACCGGGGAGCTGTTTTTT. This gives the protein CASSPTTGLNTGELFF.

This clonotype was counted between two and nine times. The chain carries TRBV20-1 and TRBJ2-2, with a weak D call TRBD2 (6 bases). The CDR3 runs to 15 residues. V lost 2 bases to trimming and J lost 7 bases, with 17 bases between them. Germline CDR1 reads DFQATT; CDR2 reads SNEGSKA (reference sequence). The CDR3 DNA is TGCAGTGCTAGACCTTCTGGGGGGTTGGTCGGGGAGCTGTTTTTT. This gives the protein CSARPSGGLVGELFF.

The chain joins TRBV2 to TRBJ2-1; D might be TRBD1 or TRBD2, each matching 6 bases. Trimming shortened V by 7 bases and J by 8 bases, and 15 bases separated the two germline ends. Germline-derived CDR1 and CDR2 are SNHLY and FYNNEI. This CDR3 has 13 amino acids. The CDR3 DNA reads TGTGCCAGCATACATACCGGGGGCCATGAGCAGTTCTTC. Its protein product is CASIHTGGHEQFF.

This clonotype was seen ten or more times. This chain uses TRBV12-3 or TRBV12-4 with TRBJ1-2; 7 nucleotides line up with TRBD1. V lost 1 base to trimming and J lost 7 bases; unmatched junction nucleotides: 3. The CDR3 is 13 residues long. CDR3 sequence reads: CASSLGQGGGYTF. The DNA for the CDR3 is TGTGCCAGCAGTTTAGGACAGGGCGGTGGCTACACCTTC.

V usage is TRBV9 and J usage is TRBJ2-2, with D possibly being TRBD1 (6 bases). The CDR3 contains 15 residues. Deletions cut 5 bases from V and 1 base from J, with 12 bases between. In germline, CDR1 is SGDLS, CDR2 YYNGEE. The CDR3 reads CASRRDNLNTGELFF. CDR3 bases: TGTGCCAGCAGACGGGACAATCTGAACACCGGGGAGCTGTTTTTT.

This clonotype showed up just a few times. V gene TRBV7-8 combines with J gene TRBJ1-6; the D gene is possibly TRBD1 (6 bases). This CDR3 has 15 amino acids. Germline-derived CDR1 and CDR2 are SGHVS and FQNEAQ. Trimming took 6 bases from V and 4 from J, leaving 13 bases between them. CDR3 region: CASRERDKYNSPLHF. The CDR3 bases are TGTGCCAGCAGGGAACGGGACAAATATAATTCACCCCTCCACTTT.

The sample holds a few counts of this clonotype. Its ends do not fully match the called genes, so a read error is possible. The chain is built from TRBV2 and TRBJ1-1, with D uncertain. Germline V gene data show CDR1 as SNHLY and CDR2 as FYNNEI. The CDR3 spans 10 residues. The CDR3 nucleotides read TGTGCCAGACAAGCGGGCCAGAGAATCTTT. Translated, it gives CARQAGQRIF.

V usage is TRBV30 and J usage is TRBJ2-7; D might be TRBD2 (6 bases). The CDR3 is made up of 11 amino acids. Germline V CDR1 and CDR2: GTSNPN, SVGIG (reference sequence). V lost 5 bases and J lost 1, with 6 bases in between. CDR3 in amino acids: CAWGGSYEQYF. The CDR3 coding sequence is TGTGCCTGGGGGGGGTCCTACGAGCAGTACTTC.

There are a few counts of this clonotype. The chain recombines TRBV4-2 with TRBJ2-7, with 10 positions matching TRBD2. Germline CDR1 and CDR2: LGHNA and YNFKEQ. This CDR3 is built from 16 residues. V was pared by 3 bases and J by 4 bases, with 9 bases of the junction left unmatched. The CDR3 DNA follows: TGTGCCAGCAGCCAGTCAGCGGGAGGGGACTATTACGAGCAGTACTTC. Protein product: CASSQSAGGDYYEQYF.

The chain recombines TRBV30 with TRBJ2-3; 7 bases map to TRBD2. This CDR3 region has 15 residues. J was trimmed by 0 bases and V by 3 bases; bases with no gene match: 6. Germline V gene lookup returns CDR1 GTSNPN and CDR2 SVGIG (reference sequence). The CDR3 here is CAWSKRRGSTDTQYF. CDR3 nucleotides: TGTGCCTGGAGCAAAAGGCGGGGGAGCACAGATACGCAGTATTTT. The full variable domain, with the rest looked up from reference TRBV30 and TRBJ2-3, is SQTIHQWPATLVQPVGSPLSLECTVEGTSNPNLYWYRQAAGRGLQLLFYSVGIGQISSEVPQNLSASRPQDRQFILSSKKLLLSDSGFYLCAWSKRRGSTDTQYFGPGTRLTVL.

The chain employs TRBV29-1 and TRBJ2-1; 10 bases fit TRBD2. Germline V lookup: CDR1 SQVTM, CDR2 ANQGSEA. CDR3 length: 14 residues. After removal of 8 bases from V and 7 bases from J, the junction contained 11 bases not matched to a gene. The CDR3 sequence: CSSEREGRGNEQFF. CDR3 nucleotide sequence: TGCAGCTCGGAGCGGGAGGGCCGGGGTAATGAGCAGTTCTTC.

The sample holds a few counts of this clonotype. The gene calls are TRBV5-1 and TRBJ1-1; D remains ambiguous. The CDR3 is made up of 14 amino acids. Trimming took off 5 bases at V and 2 bases at J, with 13 bases between the two ends. The germline CDR1 and CDR2 sequences are SGHRS and YFSETQ. The CDR3 protein is CASRPSAFNTEAFF. The CDR3 nucleotides read TGCGCCAGCAGACCATCAGCCTTCAACACTGAAGCTTTCTTT.

Ten or more counts support this clonotype. This chain joins TRBV25-1 and TRBJ1-1, with D unclear. Trimming cost V 5 bases and J 5 bases, with 12 bases left between them. Germline V gives CDR1 MGHDK, CDR2 SYGVNS. This CDR3 contains 13 residues. CDR3 residues: CASSQQTGTEAFF. Here the CDR3 DNA reads TGTGCCAGCAGTCAACAGACGGGGACTGAAGCTTTCTTT.

The V call is TRBV12-3 or TRBV12-4, the J call TRBJ2-5; the D is unclear. The CDR3 is 16 amino acids. Trimming cost V 3 bases and J 5 bases, with 19 bases left between them. CDR3 in DNA: TGTGCCAGCAGTTTGGCCTGGAGCGCCAACGAGGAGACCCAGTACTTC. Translated, it gives CASSLAWSANEETQYF.

This clonotype was seen repeatedly, ten times or more. The chain links TRBV12-3 or TRBV12-4 to TRBJ1-5; D is ambiguous. The CDR3 is made up of 15 amino acids. With 5 bases removed from V and 0 bases from J, the gap between germline ends came to 11 bases. The CDR3 bases are TGTGCCAGCAGTGTAAGACGCGGTAGCAATCAGCCCCAGCATTTT. Protein: CASSVRRGSNQPQHF.

Comments on this clonotype: Mismatch with germline at one junction end may stem from a read error. J is TRBJ2-1 and V is TRBV30; TRBD2 matches 13 bases. In germline, CDR1 is GTSNPN, CDR2 SVGIG (reference sequence). The CDR3 is 14 residues long. The CDR3 sequence is CAWILAGGLDEEFF. CDR3 DNA sequence: TGTGCCTGGATACTAGCGGGAGGGCTGGATGAGGAGTTCTTC.

The chain links TRBV5-1 to TRBJ1-2; TRBD1 is a possible D gene (5 bases). The V end lost 0 bases, the J end lost 4 bases, and 16 bases lay between the germline ends. The length of the CDR3 is 16 residues. Germline V lookup: CDR1 SGHRS, CDR2 YFSETQ. The CDR3 DNA is TGCGCCAGCAGCTTGGATTTTCCCGGGGGGGTCTATGGCTACACCTTC. It specifies CASSLDFPGGVYGYTF.

This chain uses TRBV19 with TRBJ2-7, with 8 bases aligning to TRBD2. Trimming took 10 bases from V and 3 from J; bases not matched to a gene: 5. Germline-derived CDR1 and CDR2 are LNHDA and SQIVND (reference sequence). The CDR3 extends over 12 amino acids. DNA of the CDR3: TGTGCCACAAGCGGGAGCGACTACGAGCAGTACTTC. Amino acids: CATSGSDYEQYF.